These 9 T cell receptor beta chains came from one sample sequenced in a study of shared clonotypes between healthy human individuals. The data were produced by immunoSEQ multiplex PCR, yet TCRdb's version contains in-frame clones alone and is incomplete. The repertoire includes some 1.5 million clones, 95% to 97% of them detected once, and about 1.2% sits in the top ten. Sequenced: naive CD4+ T cells sorted from blood. Subset of the sample: CD45RA+ positively selected. All receptors derive from a man between 25 and 39 years old in good health.

The chain couples TRBV6-5 to TRBJ1-1, with 10 bases matching TRBD1. Germline loops: CDR1 MNHEY, CDR2 SVGAGI. V was pared by 5 bases and J by 5 bases, with 8 bases of the junction left unmatched. The CDR3 loop spans 15 amino acids. This chain's CDR3 is CASSGPGQGQTEAFF. CDR3 bases: TGTGCCAGCAGTGGCCCGGGACAGGGGCAAACTGAAGCTTTCTTT.

The J gene is TRBJ2-7, the V gene TRBV19; the D gene is possibly TRBD1 (6 bases). Germline CDR1 LNHDA, CDR2 SQIVND (reference sequence). Trimming left V 5 bases short and J 2 bases short, with 13 bases between. CDR3 length: 14 residues. CDR3 nucleotides: TGTGCCAGTAGTCCCCAACAGGGACCCTACGAGCAGTACTTC. This translates into CASSPQQGPYEQYF.

This sequence joins TRBV15 and TRBJ2-1; the D gene is possibly TRBD2 (5 bases). The V and J ends lost 1 base and 3 bases respectively, with 7 bases between them. CDR1 is LNHNV, CDR2 YYDKDF, per germline (reference sequence). The CDR3 consists of 14 residues. DNA of the CDR3: TGTGCCACCAGCAGAGCCCGGGACTACAATGAGCAGTTCTTC. Its translation is CATSRARDYNEQFF.

V gene TRBV6-1 combines with J gene TRBJ1-1, with a possible D match to TRBD1 (6 bases). Germline V lookup: CDR1 MNHNS, CDR2 SASEGT. This CDR3 has 15 amino acids. V dropped 7 bases and J dropped 0 bases, with 15 bases sitting between them. The CDR3 DNA reads as TGTGCCAGCATTGGACAGACCTTTATGAACACTGAAGCTTTCTTT. Translating it yields CASIGQTFMNTEAFF.

The chain uses TRBV18 and TRBJ1-2; a possible D gene is TRBD1 (5 bases). The CDR3 runs to 13 residues. Per germline, CDR1 KGHSH and CDR2 LQKENI. Trimming pared 5 bases from V and 1 base from J, leaving 8 bases between. CDR3 nucleotide sequence: TGTGCCAGCTCATCGGACATTAACTATGGCTACACCTTC. It encodes CASSSDINYGYTF.

The chain uses TRBV2 and TRBJ2-1, with TRBD1 as a possible D gene (6 bases). CDR1 is SNHLY, CDR2 FYNNEI, per germline. This CDR3 comprises 15 residues. Trimming removed 1 base from V and 4 bases from J, with 11 bases in between. This CDR3 is CASSEGTARYNEQFF. CDR3 DNA sequence: TGTGCCAGCAGTGAAGGGACAGCTAGATACAATGAGCAGTTCTTC.

A remark on this clone: Other DNA sequences of this sample code for an identical CDR3. CDR3 nucleotide sequence: TGCGCCAGCAGCCAAGCAGCGGGGCCCTACAATGAGCAGTTCTTC. The encoded protein is CASSQAAGPYNEQFF. The rearrangement links TRBV4-3 to TRBJ2-1; TRBD2 agrees at 7 bases. The CDR3 is 15 residues long. V shed 1 base, J shed 2 bases, and the junction held 2 bases outside the gene matches. Germline V gene lookup returns CDR1 LGHNA and CDR2 YSLEER.

Only one count was recorded for this clone. The gene calls are TRBV10-3 and TRBJ2-1; D remains ambiguous. The V gene lost 2 bases and the J gene lost 6 bases, with 5 bases spanning the gap. Germline CDR1 reads ENHRY; CDR2 reads SYGVKD. The CDR3 consists of 12 residues. DNA for the CDR3: TGTGCCATCAGTGAGCTACGCAATGAGCAGTTCTTC. It encodes CAISELRNEQFF.

This clone occurred once. The V and J genes are TRBV2 and TRBJ1-5; 11 bases map to TRBD1. The CDR3 sequence is 18 residues long. J lost 3 bases, V lost 4 bases, and 11 bases had no gene match. CDR1 and CDR2 from the germline V gene are SNHLY and FYNNEI. CDR3 nucleotides: TGTGCCAGCAGTGGTTTCATAGGGACAGGGGGTGTCAATCAGCCCCAGCATTTT. Protein: CASSGFIGTGGVNQPQHF.